This paragraph reports one T cell receptor (beta chain). The antigen it recognizes is unknown. No much larger clone is present one base from it, and per-base qualities are unavailable. RNA was extracted with the RNeasy kit and roughly 0.45 to 1 ug was reverse transcribed using random hexamers. TCR beta CDR3 regions were amplified with the immunoSEQ multiplex PCR assay covering 54 Vbeta and 13 Jbeta segments. Bias from PCR amplification was corrected by using a synthetic template baseline for primer optimization and for computational correction. For the original study's pipeline: Reads were annotated to V, D and J genes according to IMGT and were analyzed with immunoSEQ Analyzer, with only productive sequences retained. To calculate clonality, Shannon entropy was normalized by log2 of the number of productive unique sequences and then subtracted from one. For each patient and control, public and private clones were evaluated within the 100 most prevalent clones. Susac-specific clones were defined as absent from healthy and MS cohorts, approximately 1,000 published viral clones and other ImmuneACCESS disease sequences. The public sequencing data were trimmed at Q25 with fastp and processed into clonotypes with MiXCR by TCRdb, which kept only in-frame beta chains. Each entry is one CDR3 protein sequence, shown with its most common DNA and genes. TCRdb, rather than the study authors, made the V and J calls. The sample table lists 95,000 to 150,000 distinct CDR3 sequences, about 95% of them with a count of one. The ten largest clones take up approximately 0.22% of the sample.

V drops 2 bases and J drops 5 bases, leaving 11 bases in between. CDR1 and CDR2 are drawn from the germline V gene: SGDLS, YYNGEE. The CDR3 sequence holds 14 residues, the cysteine and phenylalanine included. Only the CDR3 part of the read is kept: 42 bases, read in frame from the first base. The data were obtained in a study of CD8 T cells in Susac syndrome (dated by TCRdb to about 2019). Context from the whole study: Among the sequenced Susac syndrome patients, about 6 had clinically active disease and eight or nine were in clinical remission. Susac syndrome patients were therapy-naive, on corticosteroids (some also receiving IVIg), or on IVIg alone at blood withdrawal. Whether CD8+ T cell activation and differentiation in Susac syndrome was antigen driven was tested using repertoire sequencing. The study compared CD8+ T cell repertoire clonality among 12 healthy donors, 14 Susac syndrome patients and fewer than 19 multiple sclerosis patients. Beyond this particular receptor, the publication reports: Clonal expansion was seen in Susac syndrome CD8+ repertoires, peaking in CD8+ TEMRA cells and being greater in clinically active patients than in remitting ones. The number of individuals in the TCR sequencing and HLA analysis was acknowledged as relatively small. In the total CD8+ and CD8+ TEMRA repertoires, about 16 and five Susac-specific public clones, respectively, were identified.

Peripheral blood CD8+ and CD4+ T cells from healthy donors, Susac syndrome patients and multiple sclerosis patients were profiled using high-throughput TCR beta sequencing. Recently defined diagnostic criteria for definite or probable disease were met by the Susac syndrome patients. Bulk CD8+ and CD4+ T cells were purified magnetically by negative isolation, whereas CD8+ TEMRA cells were enriched by FACS. Blood was collected in EDTA tubes and processed within 24 hours, with PBMCs isolated through density gradient centrifugation. PBMCs intended for TCR sequencing were cryopreserved in liquid nitrogen and thawed later in a water bath at 37 degrees C. Purity of sorted or isolated CD4+, CD8+ and CD8+ TEMRA cells was at least 90%.

The sequencing sample was made of CD8+ T cells from PBMCs. The source is a human donor with Susac syndrome. The chain links TRBV9 with TRBJ2-1, and possibly TRBD1, on 7 matching bases. The nucleotide sequence is given as TGTGCCAGCAGCGTTGGAGGGGGCGACAATGAGCAGTTCTTC. The resulting protein is CASSVGGGDNEQFF.